This entry is about one T cell receptor beta chain. The authors' processing: Estimates of nucleated cell counts were drawn from the amplification of reference gene primers. Repertoires were generated with immunoSEQ multiplex PCR, while TCRdb's copy carries only in-frame clones and drops some. Clone size and the V and J calls come from that table; the DNA yielded D and trimming. The sample yields approximately 130,000 clones, around nine tenths seen once. The data derive from a study of blood T cell repertoires in COVID-19. Study-wide background: The cDNA or gDNA used as material had been derived from T cells, B-cell-depleted T cells, or PBMCs.

Trimming removed 0 bases from V and 8 bases from J; junction bases left unmatched: 5. Germline-derived CDR1 and CDR2 are SGHNT and YYREEE (reference sequence). The CDR3 contains 14 residues. Participants' own reports of clinical history determined their cohort assignment. Symptom resolution, clearance, or two negative PCRs marked the recovered donors of Cohort 3. The chain recombines TRBV5-4 with TRBJ1-2; the match to TRBD1 covers 9 bases. The sequencing sample was made of PBMCs or T cells enriched from blood (not recorded which). The source is a woman aged 45-65 years who had recovered from COVID-19. CDR3 DNA sequence: TGTGCCAGCAGCTTGGCACAGGGGGCAGGCGGCTACACCTTC. It encodes CASSLAQGAGGYTF.